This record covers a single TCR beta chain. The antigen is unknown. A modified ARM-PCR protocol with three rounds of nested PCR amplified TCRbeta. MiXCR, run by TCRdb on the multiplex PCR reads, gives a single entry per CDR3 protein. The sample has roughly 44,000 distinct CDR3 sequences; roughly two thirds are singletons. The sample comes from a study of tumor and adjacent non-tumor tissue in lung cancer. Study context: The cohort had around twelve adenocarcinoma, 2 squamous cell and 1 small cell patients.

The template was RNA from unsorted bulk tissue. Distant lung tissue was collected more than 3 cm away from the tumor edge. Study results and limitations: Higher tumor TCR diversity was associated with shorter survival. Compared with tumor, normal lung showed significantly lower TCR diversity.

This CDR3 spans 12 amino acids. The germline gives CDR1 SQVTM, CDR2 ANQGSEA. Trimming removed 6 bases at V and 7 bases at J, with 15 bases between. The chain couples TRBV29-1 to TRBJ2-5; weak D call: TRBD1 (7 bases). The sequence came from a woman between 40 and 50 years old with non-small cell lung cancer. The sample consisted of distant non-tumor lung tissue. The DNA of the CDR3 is TGCAGCGTGGAGGGGGCAGGCGCGACCCAGTACTTC. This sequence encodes CSVEGAGATQYF.